These 18 T cell receptor beta chains were all obtained from the same sample, sequenced in a study of blood T cells in healthy people across ages. The second PCR ran about 6 to 11 cycles with a sample-barcoded 5' primer and J-beta primers. TCRdb passed the 5' RACE reads through MiXCR, listing each CDR3 protein once. The table records approximately 820,000 distinct CDR3 sequences, under 45% of them present only once. Specimen: blood. The receptors were sampled from a man aged 60 to 75 in good health.

About this clonotype: At one of its ends the junction is not consistent with the germline gene, which may arise from a read error. The chain joins TRBV2 to TRBJ2-1; TRBD2 is a possible D gene (6 bases). Germline V gives CDR1 SNHLY, CDR2 FYNNEI. This CDR3 comprises 16 residues. The DNA of the CDR3 is TGTCCCAGCAGTGAGAGGTCGGGAGCCGCCTACAATGAGCAGTTCTTC. This gives the protein CPSSERSGAAYNEQFF.

Only a few counts were recorded for this clonotype. V gene TRBV4-3 combines with J gene TRBJ2-1; D is unclear. Germline V gene lookup returns CDR1 LGHNA and CDR2 YSLEER. The ends were cut back, 0 bases at V and 0 bases at J, with 6 bases in the middle. The CDR3 is 15 amino acids. CDR3 bases: TGCGCCAGCAGCCAAGACTTGAGCTCCTACAATGAGCAGTTCTTC. Translating gives CASSQDLSSYNEQFF.

The sample holds a few counts of this clonotype. V gene TRBV29-1 combines with J gene TRBJ2-4; D perhaps matches TRBD2 (6 bases). Trimming shortened V by 4 bases and J by 7 bases, and 14 bases separated the two germline ends. The germline gives CDR1 SQVTM, CDR2 ANQGSEA. The CDR3 runs to 13 residues. CDR3 sequence reads: CSVGGGGENIQYF. Here the CDR3 DNA reads TGCAGCGTTGGTGGGGGAGGTGAGAACATTCAGTACTTC.

This clonotype was found once. This chain links TRBV20-1 with TRBJ1-5; 7 positions match TRBD1. With V trimmed by 6 bases and J by 3 bases, 8 bases remained unmatched. The germline V gene has CDR1 DFQATT and CDR2 SNEGSKA (reference sequence). This CDR3 contains 14 residues. The CDR3 spells CSAKTGSSNQPQHF. The CDR3 DNA sequence: TGCAGTGCCAAGACAGGGAGTTCCAATCAGCCCCAGCATTTT.

The chain employs TRBV6-5 and TRBJ2-3, with TRBD2 matching over 7 bases. Germline CDR1 MNHEY, CDR2 SVGAGI. The CDR3 is 13 residues long. J was trimmed by 5 bases and V by 1 base; bases with no gene match: 0. In DNA, the CDR3 is TGTGCCAGCAGTTACTGGGGGGGAGATACGCAGTATTTT. Protein sequence: CASSYWGGDTQYF.

CDR3 DNA: TGTGCCAGCAGCTTAGCCGACCAGGGACTAACTGAAGCTTTCTTT. Translation: CASSLADQGLTEAFF. The chain couples TRBV7-8 to TRBJ1-1, with D possibly matching TRBD1 (5 bases). V shed 0 bases and J shed 5 bases, with 13 bases lying between them. The CDR3 sequence is 15 residues long. Germline V gene data show CDR1 as SGHVS and CDR2 as FQNEAQ.

The table lists this clonotype with many counts. The chain combines TRBV13 with TRBJ1-1; 7 positions agree with TRBD1. Germline CDR1 reads PRHDT; CDR2 reads FYEKMQ (reference sequence). The V gene end was trimmed by 5 bases and the J gene end by 6 bases; junction bases not matched to a gene: 3. The CDR3 covers 12 residues. CDR3: CASSPGTAEAFF. The CDR3 region has the DNA TGTGCCAGCAGCCCCGGGACAGCTGAAGCTTTCTTT.

The V and J genes are TRBV4-1 and TRBJ1-2, with D possibly TRBD1 on 6 matching bases. Trimming removed 5 bases from V and 3 bases from J, with 19 bases in between. CDR1 and CDR2 (germline): MGHRA, YSYEKL. The CDR3 totals 16 residues. CDR3 amino acids: CASSVRDKVLDYGYTF. The CDR3 DNA reads as TGCGCCAGCAGCGTCCGGGACAAGGTGTTGGACTATGGCTACACCTTC.

This clonotype was counted a few times. The CDR3 DNA is TGTGCCAGCAGAAGGGGGGACAACTACGAGCAGTACTTC. Its translation is CASRRGDNYEQYF. The V and J genes are TRBV21-1 and TRBJ2-7; the D call in the table, TRBD1, was not verified against the DNA. TRBV21-1 is recorded as a pseudogene. The CDR3 consists of 13 residues.

This sequence joins TRBV5-5 and TRBJ2-1; TRBD1 agrees at 8 bases. Germline trimming cut 4 bases from V and 1 base from J; bases unmatched to any gene: 7. The CDR3 runs 16 residues. Looked up from germline, CDR1 is SGHKS and CDR2 is YYEKEE (reference sequence). The CDR3 sequence: CASSLGQGYSYNEQFF. In DNA form, the CDR3 reads TGTGCCAGCAGCCTCGGACAGGGATATTCCTACAATGAGCAGTTCTTC. The full variable domain, rest sourced from reference TRBV5-5 and TRBJ2-1, is DAGVTQSPTHLIKTRGQQVTLRCSPISGHKSVSWYQQVLGQGPQFIFQYYEKEERGRGNFPDRFSARQFPNYSSELNVNALLLGDSALYLCASSLGQGYSYNEQFFGPGTRLTVL.

J is TRBJ2-6 and V is TRBV5-1; 11 bases are shared with TRBD1. CDR3 size: 17 residues. Germline CDR1 is SGHRS and CDR2 is YFSETQ. With V trimmed by 0 bases and J by 2 bases, 1 base remained unmatched. DNA for the CDR3: TGCGCCAGCAGCTTGGTGGGACAGGGGGCTGGGGCCAACGTCCTGACTTTC. This encodes CASSLVGQGAGANVLTF.

The V gene is TRBV29-1, the J gene TRBJ1-2, with 8 positions matching TRBD1. The germline V gene has CDR1 SQVTM and CDR2 ANQGSEA. The CDR3 totals 14 residues. Losses at the gene ends were 6 bases for V and 1 base for J; bases not matched to a gene: 7. CDR3 DNA sequence: TGCAGCGTAAGGACAGGGAGTAGTAACTATGGCTACACCTTC. Its translation is CSVRTGSSNYGYTF.

This clonotype appeared a single time. An end of the junction does not agree with germline; a read error may underlie this. The genes are TRBV3-1 and TRBJ2-5; the match to TRBD1 covers 8 bases. Per the germline V gene, CDR1 is LGHDT and CDR2 is YNNKEL (reference sequence). The CDR3 contains 15 residues. The chain's CDR3 is CVSSQDARGQVTQYF. The CDR3 DNA reads TGTGTCAGCAGCCAAGATGCCAGGGGGCAGGTGACCCAGTACTTC.

The CDR3 spells CASSQDSGDNSPLHF. CDR3 in DNA: TGCGCCAGCAGCCAAGATAGCGGGGATAATTCACCCCTCCACTTT. The chain has TRBV4-1 and TRBJ1-6, with D unresolved. The CDR3 loop spans 15 amino acids. Germline CDR1 and CDR2: MGHRA and YSYEKL. Trimming pared 0 bases from V and 5 bases from J, leaving 8 bases between.

The V and J genes are TRBV4-3 and TRBJ2-3, with D possibly TRBD2 on 6 matching bases. Germline lookup yields CDR1 LGHNA and CDR2 YSLEER. Trimming stripped 0 bases from V and 2 bases from J, with 21 bases between. The CDR3 runs to 19 residues. CDR3 sequence (DNA): TGCGCCAGCAGCCAAGAAGTTCGGCTAGCGAGTTCCTTCACAGATACGCAGTATTTT. Translating gives CASSQEVRLASSFTDTQYF.

The chain carries TRBV6-2 or TRBV6-3 and TRBJ2-2; no definite D call. From germline, CDR1 is MNHEY and CDR2 SVGEGT. The CDR3 consists of 16 residues. V was pared by 2 bases and J by 3 bases, with 13 bases between. CDR3 nucleotides: TGTGCCAGCAGTTACATTAAGGGAAGGGACACCGGGGAGCTGTTTTTT. Protein sequence: CASSYIKGRDTGELFF.

The chain carries TRBV7-2 and TRBJ2-7; D unclear. The germline gives CDR1 SGHTA, CDR2 FQGNSA. The CDR3 is made up of 14 amino acids. Between the trimmed V and J ends, which lost 2 bases and 2 bases, there was a span of 10 bases. CDR3 in DNA: TGTGCCAGCAGCTTAAACTCCGTAACCTACGAGCAGTACTTC. The encoded protein is CASSLNSVTYEQYF.

The J gene is TRBJ1-1, the V gene TRBV5-6; D perhaps matches TRBD1 (6 bases). Germline loops: CDR1 SGHDT, CDR2 YYEEEE. The V end lost 4 bases, the J end lost 7 bases, and 14 bases lay between the germline ends. The CDR3 totals 13 residues. The CDR3 spells CASSALVGHEAFF. The CDR3 DNA reads as TGTGCCAGCAGCGCCCTCGTGGGACATGAAGCTTTCTTT.